This T cell receptor beta chain derives from a study of T cell responses to AZD1222 COVID-19 vaccine. For the study at large: Pooling of second doses given at about 4 or about 12 weeks was done.

Some clones are missing from TCRdb's copy, which holds only in-frame ones; the method was immunoSEQ multiplex PCR. The data show 100,000 or so clones, about 86% seen once. Notes on this clone: Antigen unknown.

Study-level results: The sample set comprised mostly white British donors with more females, and clonal diversity was possibly underestimated. After two AZD1222 doses, spike-specific TCR breadth and depth rose versus day 0. Seropositive at baseline were only five or six AZD1222 recipients.

This sample comprised peripheral blood, obtained on day 0 of AZD1222 vaccination. The receptor was isolated from an adult in good health.

As DNA, the CDR3 is TGTGCCAGTAGTATAAACCCGACTGGTGAGCAGTTCTTC. It codes for CASSINPTGEQFF. The chain joins TRBV19 to TRBJ2-1; D gene unclear. With 2 bases removed from V and 9 bases from J, the gap between germline ends came to 11 bases. CDR3 length: 13 amino acids. Germline V gene data show CDR1 as LNHDA and CDR2 as SQIVND (reference sequence). Drawing the rest from reference TRBV19 and TRBJ2-1, the complete variable domain is DGGITQSPKYLFRKEGQNVTLSCEQNLNHDAMYWYRQDPGQGLRLIYYSQIVNDFQKGDIAEGYSVSREKKESFPLTVTSAQKNPTAFYLCASSINPTGEQFFGPGTRLTVL.